A selection of T cell receptor beta chains follows, all from one sample in a study of blood T cell repertoires in COVID-19. TCRdb's table, derived via immunoSEQ multiplex PCR, lists solely in-frame clones and lacks some. The table records approximately 200,000 clones, 82% of them present only once. Sequencing input: PBMCs or T cells enriched from blood (not recorded which). All receptors come from a man between 40 and 49 years old who had recovered from COVID-19. Both conserved end residues are part of each CDR3. The D gene is left open where the match is weak. Size values are once, few and many counts, or a class for expanded clones, and some rows have none.

size: -
J: TRBJ1-6
V: TRBV28
D: TRBD1
DNA: TGTGCCAGCAGTTTAGGATCGACAGGGGCGGGTAATTCACCCCTCCACTTT
CDR3: CASSLGSTGAGNSPLHF

size: -
J: TRBJ2-5
V: TRBV2
D: TRBD2
DNA: TGTGCCAGCAGTGAAGGATCTAGCGGCCAAGAGACCCAGTACTTC
CDR3: CASSEGSSGQETQYF

size: -
J: TRBJ2-7
V: TRBV5-1
D: -
DNA: TGCGCCAGCAGCTTGGCTTCTGGAGGGCCGTTCTACGAGCAGTACTTC
CDR3: CASSLASGGPFYEQYF

size: once
J: TRBJ2-7
V: TRBV15
D: TRBD2
DNA: TGTGCCACCAGCAGGGGACTAGTAAGCTCCTACGAGCAGTACTTC
CDR3: CATSRGLVSSYEQYF

size: -
J: TRBJ2-3
V: TRBV24-1
D: -
DNA: TGTGCCACCAGTGATCAACAGGGGACTAGCACAGATACGCAGTATTTT
CDR3: CATSDQQGTSTDTQYF

size: -
J: TRBJ2-7
V: TRBV6-1
D: TRBD1
DNA: TGTGCCAGCAGTGACGTGGGGACAGGGGCGTACGAGCAGTACTTC
CDR3: CASSDVGTGAYEQYF

size: -
J: TRBJ1-1
V: TRBV18
D: -
DNA: TGTGCCAGCTCACCACAGCCAGGGGAAACTGAAGCTTTCTTT
CDR3: CASSPQPGETEAFF

size: -
J: TRBJ2-5
V: TRBV7-4
D: -
DNA: TGTGCCAGCAGCTTAATACAGGGTTTGGGCCAGTACTTC
CDR3: CASSLIQGLGQYF

size: -
J: TRBJ1-2
V: TRBV29-1
D: TRBD1
DNA: TGCAGCGGGGAGAACAGGGGGCCGAACTATGGCTACACCTTC
CDR3: CSGENRGPNYGYTF

size: -
J: TRBJ2-1
V: TRBV28
D: TRBD1
DNA: TGTGCCAGCAGTCCGTGGACAGGGCGGAATGAGCAGTTCTTC
CDR3: CASSPWTGRNEQFF

size: -
J: TRBJ2-1
V: TRBV24-1
D: TRBD1
DNA: TGTGCCACCAGTGATCGAGGACAGGGCCATGAGCAGTTCTTC
CDR3: CATSDRGQGHEQFF

size: -
J: TRBJ2-2
V: TRBV6-5
D: TRBD2
DNA: TGTGCCAGCAGTTCCGGGACTAGCGGGTTCCCCGGGGAGCTGTTTTTT
CDR3: CASSSGTSGFPGELFF

size: -
J: TRBJ1-1
V: TRBV27
D: TRBD1
DNA: TGTGCCAGCAGTTTACAAGCTCCGGGACAGGGGGTCCCTGAAGCTTTCTTT
CDR3: CASSLQAPGQGVPEAFF

size: -
J: TRBJ2-7
V: TRBV5-4
D: TRBD2
DNA: TGTGCCAGCAGCCACCGGGAGGGCAGAACCTACGAGCAGTACTTC
CDR3: CASSHREGRTYEQYF

size: many
J: TRBJ2-3
V: TRBV7-2
D: TRBD2
DNA: TGTGCCAGCAGCTTTGTATGGTCTAGCGGGATTGGAGATACGCAGTATTTT
CDR3: CASSFVWSSGIGDTQYF

size: -
J: TRBJ2-5
V: TRBV7-2
D: -
DNA: TGTGCCAGCAGCCCGTTGGGGGGTCAAGAGACCCAGTACTTC
CDR3: CASSPLGGQETQYF

size: -
J: TRBJ2-5
V: TRBV30
D: -
DNA: TGTGCCTGGACTGAGGGCTCTATGAAAGAGACCCAGTACTTC
CDR3: CAWTEGSMKETQYF

size: -
J: TRBJ2-2
V: TRBV10-1
D: -
DNA: TGCGCCAGCAGCCTACAGGGGAACACCGGGGAGCTGTTTTTT
CDR3: CASSLQGNTGELFF

size: -
J: TRBJ2-2
V: TRBV5-1
D: -
DNA: TGCGCCAGCAGCTTGGAAGGACAGACCACCGGGGAGCTGTTTTTT
CDR3: CASSLEGQTTGELFF

size: few
J: TRBJ1-6
V: TRBV6-5
D: -
DNA: TGTGCCAGCAGTTCCGACAGCAATAATTCACCCCTCCACTTT
CDR3: CASSSDSNNSPLHF

size: -
J: TRBJ1-1
V: TRBV2
D: -
DNA: TGTGCCAGCATACCCCTGGACAGTTCGGGGACTGAAGCTTTCTTT
CDR3: CASIPLDSSGTEAFF

size: -
J: TRBJ1-3
V: TRBV9
D: TRBD1
DNA: TGTGCCAGCAGCGCGAGGGACAGGGCAACAGGAAACACCATATATTTT
CDR3: CASSARDRATGNTIYF

size: -
J: TRBJ1-3
V: TRBV5-1
D: -
DNA: TGCGCCAGCAGGGTGGCAGGGGCAGCAAACACCATATATTTT
CDR3: CASRVAGAANTIYF

size: -
J: TRBJ2-1
V: TRBV18
D: -
DNA: TGTGCCAGCTCACCACCGAGCTCCTACAATGAGCAGTTCTTC
CDR3: CASSPPSSYNEQFF

size: -
J: TRBJ2-7
V: TRBV19
D: TRBD1
DNA: TGTGCCAGTATGGACAGGGTCACCTACGAGCAGTACTTC
CDR3: CASMDRVTYEQYF

size: -
J: TRBJ1-5
V: TRBV2
D: -
DNA: TGTGCCAGCAATTCGGACAGAGATCAGCCCCAGCATTTT
CDR3: CASNSDRDQPQHF

size: few
J: TRBJ1-6
V: TRBV18
D: -
DNA: TGTGCCAGCTCACCGGGCCAAGCTAATTCACCCCTCCACTTT
CDR3: CASSPGQANSPLHF

size: -
J: TRBJ2-1
V: TRBV4-3
D: TRBD2
DNA: TGCGCCAGCAGCCAAGAGCGGACTAGCGGGAGTATCAATGAGCAGTTCTTC
CDR3: CASSQERTSGSINEQFF

size: -
J: TRBJ1-3
V: TRBV4-3
D: TRBD1
DNA: TGCGCCAGCAGCCAAGCTCCAGGGGGAACTTACGGAAACACCATATATTTT
CDR3: CASSQAPGGTYGNTIYF

size: -
J: TRBJ2-7
V: TRBV29-1
D: TRBD2
DNA: TGCAGCGCTGTCTATAGCGGGAGGACGGGGGAGCAGTACTTC
CDR3: CSAVYSGRTGEQYF

size: -
J: TRBJ2-7
V: TRBV24-1
D: -
DNA: TGTGCCACCAGTGATCAGAACTACGAGCAGTACTTC
CDR3: CATSDQNYEQYF

size: -
J: TRBJ1-3
V: TRBV6-5
D: TRBD1
DNA: TGTGCCAGCAGTTACGACAGGGCCAGAAACACCATATATTTT
CDR3: CASSYDRARNTIYF

size: -
J: TRBJ2-2
V: TRBV7-7
D: -
DNA: TGTGCTAGCAGCTTAGATCTGAACACCGGGGAGCTGTTTTTT
CDR3: CASSLDLNTGELFF

size: -
J: TRBJ1-2
V: TRBV19
D: -
DNA: TGTGCCAGCAACTTACAGGGAGCCTATGGCTACACCTTC
CDR3: CASNLQGAYGYTF

size: -
J: TRBJ2-7
V: TRBV5-6
D: -
DNA: TGTGCCAGCAGCTTTTTTGAGACAGCGTTCTACGAGCAGTACTTC
CDR3: CASSFFETAFYEQYF

size: -
J: TRBJ2-1
V: TRBV29-1
D: -
DNA: TGCAGCGTTGTTGGGTTGGAGTATAGCTCCTACAATGAGCAGTTCTTC
CDR3: CSVVGLEYSSYNEQFF

size: -
J: TRBJ2-2
V: TRBV6-2/TRBV6-3
D: TRBD1
DNA: TGTGCCAGCAGCCCCGGACAGGGTGTTACCGGGGAGCTGTTTTTT
CDR3: CASSPGQGVTGELFF

size: -
J: TRBJ2-3
V: TRBV7-2
D: TRBD2
DNA: TGTGCCAGCAGCTCCCGGACTAGCGGCACAGATACGCAGTATTTT
CDR3: CASSSRTSGTDTQYF

size: -
J: TRBJ2-1
V: TRBV11-2
D: -
DNA: TGTGCCAGCAGCTCATCTAGCAGCTCCTACAATGAGCAGTTCTTC
CDR3: CASSSSSSSYNEQFF

size: -
J: TRBJ2-7
V: TRBV6-4
D: -
DNA: TGTGCCAGCAGGATTAACATGGTCTACGAGCAGTACTTC
CDR3: CASRINMVYEQYF

size: -
J: TRBJ1-5
V: TRBV4-1
D: TRBD1
DNA: TGCGCCAGCAGACAAGATCTTCGACAGGGGGAAAATCAGCCCCAGCATTTT
CDR3: CASRQDLRQGENQPQHF

size: few
J: TRBJ2-1
V: TRBV19
D: -
DNA: TGTGCCAGTAGTATTGTTAAGGGGGAGGGCAAGGATGAGCAGTTCTTC
CDR3: CASSIVKGEGKDEQFF

size: few
J: TRBJ2-7
V: TRBV7-9
D: -
DNA: TGTGCCAGCAGCTTAGCAGGGGGTGGGTACGAGCAGTACTTC
CDR3: CASSLAGGGYEQYF

size: once
J: TRBJ1-2
V: TRBV19
D: TRBD1
DNA: TGTGCCAGTAGCGTGGGACAGGGCGGTGGCTACACCTTC
CDR3: CASSVGQGGGYTF

size: -
J: TRBJ2-1
V: TRBV6-5
D: -
DNA: TGTGCCAGCAGTTACGGGGGCTCTACCTACAATGAGCAGTTCTTC
CDR3: CASSYGGSTYNEQFF